These 18 T cell receptor beta chains share one sample of origin, sequenced in a study of blood T cell repertoires in COVID-19. Sequencing used immunoSEQ multiplex PCR; TCRdb keeps in-frame clones, though not all of them. The data show 200,000 to 250,000 clones, approximately 78% seen once. Sample: peripheral blood. Receptors were obtained from a woman aged 70-85 years with COVID-19, enrolled during active disease.

V usage is TRBV7-2 and J usage is TRBJ1-2, with 7 bases matching TRBD1. The J segment lost 8 bases and the V segment lost 0 bases, leaving 9 bases of the junction unmatched. Germline CDR1 SGHTA, CDR2 FQGNSA. The CDR3 runs to 15 residues. The CDR3 loop reads CASSLAPPTGKGYTF. The CDR3 nucleotides read TGTGCCAGCAGCTTAGCGCCCCCGACAGGGAAAGGCTACACCTTC.

V and J are TRBV19 and TRBJ1-5, with TRBD1 as a possible D gene (6 bases). V lost 4 bases, J lost 5 bases, and 21 bases lay in between. The CDR3 has 17 residues. Germline CDR1 is LNHDA and CDR2 is SQIVND (reference sequence). The CDR3 DNA is TGTGCCAGTAGTACCCGTTTTAAGGGTAACAGGGATCAGCCCCAGCATTTT. Translated, it gives CASSTRFKGNRDQPQHF.

V and J are TRBV18 and TRBJ2-5; TRBD2 might be the D (5 bases). Trimming stripped 6 bases from V and 5 bases from J, with 22 bases between. CDR3 length equals 16 residues. CDR1 and CDR2 from the germline V gene are KGHSH and LQKENI. The CDR3 spells CASSKGPSIMSETQYF. In DNA, the CDR3 is TGTGCCAGCTCTAAAGGCCCTAGCATAATGTCCGAGACCCAGTACTTC.

V usage is TRBV29-1 and J usage is TRBJ1-1, with 9 positions matching TRBD1. The germline gives CDR1 SQVTM, CDR2 ANQGSEA. The V and J ends lost 4 bases and 2 bases, in that order; junction bases with no gene match: 5. The CDR3 contains 14 residues. The CDR3 coding sequence is TGCAGCGTTGCTCGGACAGGGGTAAACACTGAAGCTTTCTTT. It encodes CSVARTGVNTEAFF.

The rearrangement uses TRBV24-1 and TRBJ2-2, with TRBD2 matching over 12 bases. There are 18 residues in the CDR3. Germline V CDR1 and CDR2: KGHDR, SFDVKD. J gave up 5 bases and V 5 bases, and 11 bases lay outside the gene matches. CDR3 nucleotides: TGTGCCACCAGTGCCAGATTTGGAGGACTAGCGGGGACCGGGGAGCTGTTTTTT. This translates into CATSARFGGLAGTGELFF.

This sequence joins TRBV19 and TRBJ1-1; no firm D call. CDR3 length equals 15 residues. Trimming cost V 3 bases and J 1 base, with 12 bases left between them. Per the germline V gene, CDR1 is LNHDA and CDR2 is SQIVND (reference sequence). The DNA for the CDR3 is TGTGCCAGTAGTATTAGCGCGGGGAGGAACACTGAAGCTTTCTTT. This gives the protein CASSISAGRNTEAFF.

The chain recombines TRBV6-6 with TRBJ1-5; a weak D match, TRBD1 (5 bases). The germline V gene has CDR1 MNHNY and CDR2 SVGAGI (reference sequence). Deletions cut 6 bases from V and 3 bases from J, with 18 bases between. The CDR3 has 16 amino acids. CDR3 residues: CASSWRGAGTNQPQHF. Written as DNA, the CDR3 is TGTGCCAGCAGCTGGAGGGGAGCGGGAACCAATCAGCCCCAGCATTTT.

The CDR3 here is CAWVSGSLRGSQYF. As DNA, the CDR3 is TGTGCCTGGGTTAGCGGGTCGCTAAGAGGGTCTCAGTATTTT. The chain recombines TRBV30 with TRBJ2-3; 7 positions match TRBD2. The CDR3 consists of 14 residues. Germline V gene lookup returns CDR1 GTSNPN and CDR2 SVGIG (reference sequence). Trimming removed 5 bases from V and 12 bases from J; junction bases left unmatched: 17.

The chain links TRBV5-1 to TRBJ1-2; TRBD1 might be the D (6 bases). V lost 5 bases and J lost 7, with 15 bases in between. The CDR3 runs to 13 residues. Germline V gene lookup returns CDR1 SGHRS and CDR2 YFSETQ. The CDR3 bases are TGCGCCAGCAGAGGGCAGGGGCTTTCTGGCTACACCTTC. Translated: CASRGQGLSGYTF. The variable domain in full, completed from reference TRBV5-1 and TRBJ1-2, reads KAGVTQTPRYLIKTRGQQVTLSCSPISGHRSVSWYQQTPGQGLQFLFEYFSETQRNKGNFPGRFSGRQFSNSRSEMNVSTLELGDSALYLCASRGQGLSGYTFGSGTRLTVV.

The rearrangement uses TRBV2 and TRBJ1-4; 8 bases match TRBD1. CDR3 size: 14 residues. Losses at the gene ends were 5 bases for V and 12 bases for J; bases not matched to a gene: 11. CDR1 SNHLY and CDR2 FYNNEI come from the germline V gene. The CDR3 loop is CASSPATGDIQLFF. In DNA form, the CDR3 reads TGTGCCAGCAGTCCGGCGACAGGGGACATTCAACTGTTTTTT. The full variable domain, completed using reference TRBV2 and TRBJ1-4, is EPEVTQTPSHQVTQMGQEVILRCVPISNHLYFYWYRQILGQKVEFLVSFYNNEISEKSEIFDDQFSVERPDGSNFTLKIRSTKLEDSAMYFCASSPATGDIQLFFGSGTQLSVL.

The V and J genes are TRBV7-2 and TRBJ1-5; 9 positions agree with TRBD1. Trimming cost V 5 bases and J 7 bases; bases outside gene matches: 9. The V gene's germline CDR1 is SGHTA and CDR2 FQGNSA. This CDR3 region has 15 residues. As DNA, the CDR3 is TGTGCCAGCAGCATGGGACAGGGAAGGGTGCAGCCCCAGCATTTT. Protein sequence: CASSMGQGRVQPQHF.

The V and J genes are TRBV19 and TRBJ1-5; possible D gene TRBD1, 6 bases. Trimming pared 7 bases from V and 0 bases from J, leaving 16 bases between. Germline assignment: CDR1 LNHDA and CDR2 SQIVND (reference sequence). This CDR3 is 16 amino acids long. The CDR3 nucleotides read TGTGCCAGTAAGAAGGACAGACGTTATAGCAATCAGCCCCAGCATTTT. This encodes CASKKDRRYSNQPQHF.

This clone has only a few counts. The V and J genes are TRBV30 and TRBJ2-3, with TRBD2 matching over 8 bases. This CDR3 comprises 14 residues. J lost 1 base, V lost 1 base, and 1 base had no gene match. The germline V gene has CDR1 GTSNPN and CDR2 SVGIG (reference sequence). In DNA form, the CDR3 reads TGTGCCTGGAGTGGAGCGGGAGGCACAGATACGCAGTATTTT. Its translation is CAWSGAGGTDTQYF.

The J gene is TRBJ2-3, the V gene TRBV2; 10 bases agree with TRBD1. The CDR3 runs 14 residues. The V gene's germline CDR1 is SNHLY and CDR2 FYNNEI. J was trimmed by 4 bases and V by 6 bases; bases with no gene match: 4. CDR3 in amino acids: CASSTGQGADTQYF. CDR3 DNA sequence: TGTGCCAGCAGCACAGGACAGGGGGCAGATACGCAGTATTTT.

The chain recombines TRBV10-3 with TRBJ2-7, with D perhaps matching TRBD2 (5 bases). The CDR3 runs 14 residues. The V end was cut by 0 bases, the J end by 0 bases, with 6 bases between. Per germline, CDR1 ENHRY and CDR2 SYGVKD. CDR3 coding DNA: TGTGCCATCAGTGAGTCTCGGGGCTCCTACGAGCAGTACTTC. It specifies CAISESRGSYEQYF.

The gene calls are TRBV28 and TRBJ1-2; TRBD1 is a possible D gene (6 bases). CDR1 is MDHEN and CDR2 is SYDVKM in the germline V gene. The V gene lost 6 bases and the J gene lost 5 bases, with 19 bases spanning the gap. The CDR3 is 15 residues long. The CDR3 sequence is CASSPGGGQGYGYTF. The CDR3, as DNA: TGTGCCAGCAGCCCTGGGGGGGGTCAGGGGTATGGCTACACCTTC.

The chain combines TRBV7-9 with TRBJ2-1; TRBD2 aligns across 9 bases. V was clipped by 7 bases and J by 7 bases; unmatched bases: 8. Germline CDR1 and CDR2: SEHNR and FQNEAQ (reference sequence). CDR3 length: 14 amino acids. Here the CDR3 DNA reads TGTGCCAGCACCGCCCCGGGACTAGCAAATGAGCAGTTCTTC. Protein: CASTAPGLANEQFF.

The V and J genes are TRBV5-1 and TRBJ1-1; a possible D gene is TRBD1 (6 bases). The CDR3 extends over 14 amino acids. The V gene's germline CDR1 is SGHRS and CDR2 YFSETQ. V shed 3 bases and J shed 5 bases, with 14 bases lying between them. In nucleotides, the CDR3 is TGCGCCAGCAGCTCCCAAGGGGGGGGTACTGAAGCTTTCTTT. Its translation is CASSSQGGGTEAFF.